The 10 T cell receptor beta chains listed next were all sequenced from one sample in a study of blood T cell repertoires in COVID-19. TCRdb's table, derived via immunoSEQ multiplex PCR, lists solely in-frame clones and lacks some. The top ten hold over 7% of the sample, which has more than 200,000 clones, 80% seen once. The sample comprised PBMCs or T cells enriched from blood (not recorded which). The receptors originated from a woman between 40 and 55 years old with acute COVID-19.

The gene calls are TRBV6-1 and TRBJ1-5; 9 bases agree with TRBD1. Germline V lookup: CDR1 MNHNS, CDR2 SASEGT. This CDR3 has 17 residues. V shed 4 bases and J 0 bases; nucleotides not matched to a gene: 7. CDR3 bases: TGTGCCAGCAGTGGGGGACAGGGTGGATATAGCAATCAGCCCCAGCATTTT. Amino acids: CASSGGQGGYSNQPQHF.

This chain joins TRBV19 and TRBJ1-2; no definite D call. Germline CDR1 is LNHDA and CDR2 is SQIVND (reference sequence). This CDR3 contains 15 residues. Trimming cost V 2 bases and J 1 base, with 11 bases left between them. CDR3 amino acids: CASSINLGVNYGYTF. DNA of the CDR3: TGTGCCAGTAGTATAAATCTCGGAGTTAACTATGGCTACACCTTC.

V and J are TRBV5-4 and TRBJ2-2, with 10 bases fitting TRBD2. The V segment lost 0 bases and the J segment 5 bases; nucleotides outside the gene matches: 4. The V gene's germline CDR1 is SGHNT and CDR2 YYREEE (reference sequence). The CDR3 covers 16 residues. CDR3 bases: TGTGCCAGCAGCTTGGTCCCGGGACTAGCGACCGGGGAGCTGTTTTTT. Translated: CASSLVPGLATGELFF. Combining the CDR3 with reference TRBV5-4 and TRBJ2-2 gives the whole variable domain ETGVTQSPTHLIKTRGQQVTLRCSSQSGHNTVSWYQQALGQGPQFIFQYYREEENGRGNFPPRFSGLQFPNYSSELNVNALELDDSALYLCASSLVPGLATGELFFGEGSRLTVL.

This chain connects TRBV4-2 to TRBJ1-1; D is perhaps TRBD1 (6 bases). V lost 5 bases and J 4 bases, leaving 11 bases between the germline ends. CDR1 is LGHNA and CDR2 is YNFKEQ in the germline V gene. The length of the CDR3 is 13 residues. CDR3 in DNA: TGTGCCAGCAGCTTAGACAGGTCCACTGAAGCTTTCTTT. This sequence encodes CASSLDRSTEAFF.

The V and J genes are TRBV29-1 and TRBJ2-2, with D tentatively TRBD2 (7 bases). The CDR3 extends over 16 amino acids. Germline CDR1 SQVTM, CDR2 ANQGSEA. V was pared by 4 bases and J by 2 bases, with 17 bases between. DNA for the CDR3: TGCAGCGTTGCGGCTGCCCGGGGGGCAAACACCGGGGAGCTGTTTTTT. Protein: CSVAAARGANTGELFF.

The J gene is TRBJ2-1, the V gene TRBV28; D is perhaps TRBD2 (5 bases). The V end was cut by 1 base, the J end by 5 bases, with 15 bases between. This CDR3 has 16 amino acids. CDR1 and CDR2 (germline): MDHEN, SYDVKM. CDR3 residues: CASSLSPGWSDNEQFF. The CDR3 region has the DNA TGTGCCAGCAGTTTATCACCGGGATGGTCGGACAATGAGCAGTTCTTC.

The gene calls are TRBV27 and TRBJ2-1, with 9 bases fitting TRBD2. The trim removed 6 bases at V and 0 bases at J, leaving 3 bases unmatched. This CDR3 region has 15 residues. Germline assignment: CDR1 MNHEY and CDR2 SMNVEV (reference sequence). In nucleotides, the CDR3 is TGTGCCAGCAGCCGAGCGGGAGGCTCCTACAATGAGCAGTTCTTC. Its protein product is CASSRAGGSYNEQFF.

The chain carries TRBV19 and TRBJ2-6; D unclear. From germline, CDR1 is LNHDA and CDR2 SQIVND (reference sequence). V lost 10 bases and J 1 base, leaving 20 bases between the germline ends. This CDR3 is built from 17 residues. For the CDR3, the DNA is TGTGCCACCCCCGGGTCCCCTCATATTTCTGGGGCCAACGTCCTGACTTTC. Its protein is CATPGSPHISGANVLTF.

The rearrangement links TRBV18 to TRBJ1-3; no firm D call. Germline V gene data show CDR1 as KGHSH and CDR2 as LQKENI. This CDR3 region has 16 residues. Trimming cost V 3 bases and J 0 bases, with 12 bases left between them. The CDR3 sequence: CASSPMGGFSGNTIYF. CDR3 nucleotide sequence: TGTGCCAGCTCACCTATGGGAGGGTTCTCTGGAAACACCATATATTTT.

CDR3 in amino acids: CASSLETSGVLETQYF. The CDR3 region has the DNA TGTGCCAGCAGCTTAGAAACTAGCGGGGTTTTAGAGACCCAGTACTTC. The chain has TRBV7-9 and TRBJ2-5, with TRBD2 identical over 10 bases. The CDR3 runs 16 residues. J lost 4 bases, V lost 1 base, and 6 bases had no gene match. Per germline, CDR1 SEHNR and CDR2 FQNEAQ (reference sequence).